The clone carrying this T cell receptor (beta chain) was found once. The sample originates from a study of blood T cell repertoires in COVID-19. Repertoires were generated with immunoSEQ multiplex PCR, while TCRdb's copy carries only in-frame clones and drops some. Among approximately 250,000 clones listed, about 91% were seen once. Per the germline V gene, CDR1 is GTSNPN and CDR2 is SVGIG (reference sequence). The CDR3 is 15 amino acids. V was clipped by 0 bases and J by 3 bases; unmatched bases: 5. This clonotype originated in a woman between 40 and 50 years old with acute COVID-19. Material: PBMCs or T cells enriched from blood (not recorded which). The V and J genes are TRBV30 and TRBJ2-7; TRBD2 matches at 10 bases. As DNA, the CDR3 is TGTGCCTGGAGTGTAGGACTAGCGGAAGGCTACGAGCAGTACGTC. Amino acids: CAWSVGLAEGYEQYV.